The clone carrying this T cell receptor (beta chain) was observed a few times. Its antigen is as yet unknown. This record comes from a study of naive and memory T cell subsets. Findings of the study overall: A few larger clonotypes appeared in naive repertoires, especially CD8, possibly memory cells re-expressing CD45RA. TCR counts from RNA may reflect activation-linked expression changes.

The CDR3 runs to 17 residues. Between the trimmed V and J ends, which lost 3 bases and 5 bases, there was a span of 17 bases. Both TRBC1 and TRBC2 were covered by a beta constant-region primer of two equimolar oligonucleotides. Nested alpha and beta constant-region primers with the SP2 primer drove four PCR rounds on ligated cDNA. Each CDR3 protein gets one entry after TCRdb re-called the UMI-ligation and nested PCR reads with MiXCR. Of approximately 150,000 distinct CDR3 sequences in the sample, roughly a fifth were seen once. The receptor comes from a human donor in good health. The sequenced sample consisted of naive CD8+ T cells from blood. The chain couples TRBV12-3 or TRBV12-4 to TRBJ1-6, with D uncertain. CDR3 in amino acids: CASSFGVWSGDNSPLHF. The DNA of the CDR3 is TGTGCCAGCAGTTTCGGTGTGTGGTCCGGCGATAATTCACCCCTCCACTTT.